These 3 T cell receptor beta chains originate from one sample sequenced in a study of cytomegalovirus exposure and HLA in healthy donors. PCR was performed using 60 Vbeta and 13 Jbeta primers. The table came from immunoSEQ multiplex PCR; TCRdb's copy has only in-frame clones and leaves some out. The sample yields 75,000 to 90,000 clones, 60% to 85% seen once. The sample was PBMCs. The receptors stem from a male donor in good health and CMV-seropositive.

This chain connects TRBV28 to TRBJ2-1, with D tentatively TRBD1 (8 bases). Looked up from germline, CDR1 is MDHEN and CDR2 is SYDVKM. This CDR3 is built from 16 residues. V lost 6 bases, J lost 7 bases, and 22 bases lay in between. CDR3 DNA sequence: TGTGCCAGCAGAAGGACAGGGTCAGTGGGGGGGAATGAGCAGTTCTTC. It yields the protein CASRRTGSVGGNEQFF.

The chain has TRBV29-1 and TRBJ2-7; D uncertain. Germline assignment: CDR1 SQVTM and CDR2 ANQGSEA. V was clipped by 5 bases and J by 0 bases, with 8 bases between them. This CDR3 spans 12 amino acids. This chain's CDR3 is CSVQRSSYEQYF. DNA for the CDR3: TGCAGCGTTCAGCGTAGCTCCTACGAGCAGTACTTC.

The chain is built from TRBV7-2 and TRBJ2-1, with D possibly being TRBD1 (6 bases). The CDR3 totals 14 residues. Trimming shortened V by 5 bases and J by 6 bases, and 14 bases separated the two germline ends. Germline CDR1 reads SGHTA; CDR2 reads FQGNSA. CDR3 in DNA: TGTGCCAGCAGCCCTTTCCAGGGGAGCAATGAGCAGTTCTTC. Protein sequence: CASSPFQGSNEQFF.